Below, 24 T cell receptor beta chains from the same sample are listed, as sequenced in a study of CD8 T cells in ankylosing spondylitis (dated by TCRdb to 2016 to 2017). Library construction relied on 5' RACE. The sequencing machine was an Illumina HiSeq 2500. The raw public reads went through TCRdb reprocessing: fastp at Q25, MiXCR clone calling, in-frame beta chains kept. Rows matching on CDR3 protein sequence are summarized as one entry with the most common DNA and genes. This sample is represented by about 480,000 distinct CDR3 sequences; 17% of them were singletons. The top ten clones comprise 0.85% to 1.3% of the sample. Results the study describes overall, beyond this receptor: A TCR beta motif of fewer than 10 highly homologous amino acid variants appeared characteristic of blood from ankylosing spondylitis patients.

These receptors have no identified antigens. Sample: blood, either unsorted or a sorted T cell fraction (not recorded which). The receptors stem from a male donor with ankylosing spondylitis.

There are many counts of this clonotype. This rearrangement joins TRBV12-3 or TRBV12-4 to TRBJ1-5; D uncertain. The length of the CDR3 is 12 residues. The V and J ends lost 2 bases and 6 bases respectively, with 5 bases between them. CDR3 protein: CASSLYSQPQHF. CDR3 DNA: TGTGCCAGCAGTTTATATAGTCAGCCCCAGCATTTT.

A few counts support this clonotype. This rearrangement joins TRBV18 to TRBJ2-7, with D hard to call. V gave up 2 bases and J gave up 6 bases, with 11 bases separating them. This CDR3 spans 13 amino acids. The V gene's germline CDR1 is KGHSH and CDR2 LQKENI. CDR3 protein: CASSPGESREQYF. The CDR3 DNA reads TGTGCCAGCTCACCAGGAGAGAGTCGCGAGCAGTACTTC. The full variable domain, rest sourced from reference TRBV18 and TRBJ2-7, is NAGVMQNPRHLVRRRGQEARLRCSPMKGHSHVYWYRQLPEEGLKFMVYLQKENIIDESGMPKERFSAEFPKEGPSILRIQQVVRGDSAAYFCASSPGESREQYFGPGTRLTVT.

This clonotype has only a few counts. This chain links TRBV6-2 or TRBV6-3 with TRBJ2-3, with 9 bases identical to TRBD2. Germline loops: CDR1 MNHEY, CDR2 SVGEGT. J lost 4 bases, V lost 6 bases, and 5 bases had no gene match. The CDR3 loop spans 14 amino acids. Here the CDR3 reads CASRGSGRPDTQYF. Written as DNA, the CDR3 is TGTGCCAGCAGGGGTAGCGGGAGACCAGATACGCAGTATTTT.

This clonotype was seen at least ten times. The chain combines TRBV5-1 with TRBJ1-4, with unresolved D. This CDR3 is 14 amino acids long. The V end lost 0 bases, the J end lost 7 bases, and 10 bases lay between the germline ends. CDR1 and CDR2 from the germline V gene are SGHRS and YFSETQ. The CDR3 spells CASSLDGKGEKLFF. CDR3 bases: TGCGCCAGCAGCTTGGACGGCAAAGGTGAAAAACTGTTTTTT.

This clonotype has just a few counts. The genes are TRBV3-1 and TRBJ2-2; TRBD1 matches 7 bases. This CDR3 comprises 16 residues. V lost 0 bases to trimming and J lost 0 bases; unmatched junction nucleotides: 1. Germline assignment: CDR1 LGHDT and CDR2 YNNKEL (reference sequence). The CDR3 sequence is CASSQERGPNTGELFF. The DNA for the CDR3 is TGTGCCAGCAGCCAAGAGAGGGGGCCGAACACCGGGGAGCTGTTTTTT.

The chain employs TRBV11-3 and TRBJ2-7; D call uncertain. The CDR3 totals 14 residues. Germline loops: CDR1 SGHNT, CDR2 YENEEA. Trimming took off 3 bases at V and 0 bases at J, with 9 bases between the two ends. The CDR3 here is CASSLDGSSYEQYF. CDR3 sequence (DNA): TGTGCCAGCAGCTTGGACGGTAGCTCCTACGAGCAGTACTTC.

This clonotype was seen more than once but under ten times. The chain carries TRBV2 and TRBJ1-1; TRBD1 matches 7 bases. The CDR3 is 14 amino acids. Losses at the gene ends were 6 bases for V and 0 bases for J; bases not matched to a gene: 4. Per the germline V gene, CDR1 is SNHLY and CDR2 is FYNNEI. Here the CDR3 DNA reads TGTGCCAGCAGCGTGGACAGGCTGAACACTGAAGCTTTCTTT. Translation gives CASSVDRLNTEAFF.

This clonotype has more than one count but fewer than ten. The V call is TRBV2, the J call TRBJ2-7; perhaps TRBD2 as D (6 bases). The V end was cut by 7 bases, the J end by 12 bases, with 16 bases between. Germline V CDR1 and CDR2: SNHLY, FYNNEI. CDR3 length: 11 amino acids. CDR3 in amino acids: CASKLDYRGYF. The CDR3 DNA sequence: TGTGCCAGCAAGCTGGACTACCGGGGGTACTTC.

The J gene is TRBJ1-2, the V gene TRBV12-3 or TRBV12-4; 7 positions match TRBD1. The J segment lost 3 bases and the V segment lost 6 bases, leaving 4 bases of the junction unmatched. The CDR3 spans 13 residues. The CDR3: CASRPTGYYGYTF. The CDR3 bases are TGTGCCAGCAGGCCGACAGGGTACTATGGCTACACCTTC.

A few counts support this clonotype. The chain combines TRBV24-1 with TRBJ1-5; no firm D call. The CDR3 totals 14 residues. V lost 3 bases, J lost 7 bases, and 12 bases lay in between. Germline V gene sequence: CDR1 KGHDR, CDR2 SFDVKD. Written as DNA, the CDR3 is TGTGCCACCAGTGATAACCTTAGTGGGCAGCCCCAGCATTTT. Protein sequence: CATSDNLSGQPQHF.

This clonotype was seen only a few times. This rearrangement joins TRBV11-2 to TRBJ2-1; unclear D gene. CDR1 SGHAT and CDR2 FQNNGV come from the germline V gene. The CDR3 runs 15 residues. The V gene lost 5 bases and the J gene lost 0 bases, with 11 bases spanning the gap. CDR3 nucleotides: TGTGCCAGCAGCCTTCCCCGAATCTCCTACAATGAGCAGTTCTTC. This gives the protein CASSLPRISYNEQFF.

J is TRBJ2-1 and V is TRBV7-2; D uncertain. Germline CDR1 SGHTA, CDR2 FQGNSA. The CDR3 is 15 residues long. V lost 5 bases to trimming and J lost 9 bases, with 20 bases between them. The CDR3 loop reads CASSQTSARWGEQFF. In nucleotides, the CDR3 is TGTGCCAGCAGCCAGACTTCGGCTAGGTGGGGTGAGCAGTTCTTC.

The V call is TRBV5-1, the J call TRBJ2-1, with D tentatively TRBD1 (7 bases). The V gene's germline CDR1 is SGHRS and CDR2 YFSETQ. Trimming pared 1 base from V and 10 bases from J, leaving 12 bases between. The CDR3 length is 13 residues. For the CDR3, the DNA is TGCGCCAGCAGCTTGCAGGGGGGCAAGGAGCAGTTCTTC. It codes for CASSLQGGKEQFF.

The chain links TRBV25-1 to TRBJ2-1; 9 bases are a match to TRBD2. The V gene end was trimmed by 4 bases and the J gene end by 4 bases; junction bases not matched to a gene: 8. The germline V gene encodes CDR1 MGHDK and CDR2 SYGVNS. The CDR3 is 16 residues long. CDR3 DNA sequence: TGTGCCAGCAGTGCTGGGCTAGCGGGGCCATACAATGAGCAGTTCTTC. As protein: CASSAGLAGPYNEQFF.

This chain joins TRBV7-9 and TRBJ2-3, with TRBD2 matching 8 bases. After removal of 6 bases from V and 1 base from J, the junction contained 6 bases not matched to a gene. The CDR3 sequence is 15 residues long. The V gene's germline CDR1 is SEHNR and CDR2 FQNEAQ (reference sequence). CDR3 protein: CASRISGAGTDTQYF. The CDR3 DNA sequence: TGTGCCAGCAGGATTAGCGGGGCCGGCACAGATACGCAGTATTTT.

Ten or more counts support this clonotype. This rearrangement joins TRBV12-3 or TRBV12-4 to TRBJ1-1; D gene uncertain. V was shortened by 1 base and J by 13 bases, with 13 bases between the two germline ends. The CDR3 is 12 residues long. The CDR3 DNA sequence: TGTGCCAGCAGTTTAGAATACAGAGTCGGTTTCTTT. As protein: CASSLEYRVGFF.

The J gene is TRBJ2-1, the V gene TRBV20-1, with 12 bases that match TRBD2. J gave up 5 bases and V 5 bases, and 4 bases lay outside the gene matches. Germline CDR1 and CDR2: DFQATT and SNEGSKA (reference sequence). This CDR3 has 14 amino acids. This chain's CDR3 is CSAPTSGGDNEQFF. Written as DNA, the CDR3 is TGCAGTGCTCCGACTAGCGGGGGTGACAATGAGCAGTTCTTC.

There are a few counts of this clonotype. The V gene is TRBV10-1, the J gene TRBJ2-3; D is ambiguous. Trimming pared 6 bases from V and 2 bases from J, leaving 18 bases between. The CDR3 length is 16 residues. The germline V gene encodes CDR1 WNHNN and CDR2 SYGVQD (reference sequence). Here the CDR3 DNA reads TGCGCCAGCAGCGGCGGACCCTACCCTTCCACAGATACGCAGTATTTT. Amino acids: CASSGGPYPSTDTQYF.

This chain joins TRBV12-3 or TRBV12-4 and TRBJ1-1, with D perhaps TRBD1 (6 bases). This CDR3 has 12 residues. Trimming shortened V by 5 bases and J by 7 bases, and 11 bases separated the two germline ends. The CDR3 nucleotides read TGTGCCAGCAGTCTTCAGGGGCTTGAAGCTTTCTTT. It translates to CASSLQGLEAFF.

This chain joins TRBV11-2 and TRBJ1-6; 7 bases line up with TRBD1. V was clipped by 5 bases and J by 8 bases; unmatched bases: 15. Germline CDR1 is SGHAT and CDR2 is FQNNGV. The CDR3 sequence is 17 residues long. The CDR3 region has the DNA TGTGCCAGCAGCACCCGCCGGGACAGCCGAATTCATTCACCCCTCCACTTT. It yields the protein CASSTRRDSRIHSPLHF.

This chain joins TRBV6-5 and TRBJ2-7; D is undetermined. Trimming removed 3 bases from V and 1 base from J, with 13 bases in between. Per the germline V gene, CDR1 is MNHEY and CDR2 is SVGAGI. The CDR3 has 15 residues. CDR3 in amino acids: CASSYRAGSSYEQYF. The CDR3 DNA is TGTGCCAGCAGTTATCGAGCTGGTTCGTCCTACGAGCAGTACTTC.

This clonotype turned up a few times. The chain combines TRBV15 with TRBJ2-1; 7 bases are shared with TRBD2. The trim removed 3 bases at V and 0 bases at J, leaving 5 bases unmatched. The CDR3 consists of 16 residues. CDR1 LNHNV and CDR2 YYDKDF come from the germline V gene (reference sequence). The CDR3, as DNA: TGTGCCACCAGCAGGGGGGGGGTCCCCTCCTACAATGAGCAGTTCTTC. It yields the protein CATSRGGVPSYNEQFF.

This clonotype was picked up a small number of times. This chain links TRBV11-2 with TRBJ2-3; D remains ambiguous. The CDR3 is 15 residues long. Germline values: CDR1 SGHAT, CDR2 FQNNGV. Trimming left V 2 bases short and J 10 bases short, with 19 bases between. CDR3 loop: CASSLMGSSAVPQYF. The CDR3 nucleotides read TGTGCCAGCAGCTTAATGGGATCCAGTGCCGTTCCGCAGTATTTT.

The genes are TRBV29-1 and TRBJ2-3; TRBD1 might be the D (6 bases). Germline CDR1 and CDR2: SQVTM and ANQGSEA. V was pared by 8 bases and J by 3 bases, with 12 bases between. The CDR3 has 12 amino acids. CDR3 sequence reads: CSSTQGTDTQYF. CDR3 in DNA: TGCAGCAGTACCCAGGGGACAGATACGCAGTATTTT.